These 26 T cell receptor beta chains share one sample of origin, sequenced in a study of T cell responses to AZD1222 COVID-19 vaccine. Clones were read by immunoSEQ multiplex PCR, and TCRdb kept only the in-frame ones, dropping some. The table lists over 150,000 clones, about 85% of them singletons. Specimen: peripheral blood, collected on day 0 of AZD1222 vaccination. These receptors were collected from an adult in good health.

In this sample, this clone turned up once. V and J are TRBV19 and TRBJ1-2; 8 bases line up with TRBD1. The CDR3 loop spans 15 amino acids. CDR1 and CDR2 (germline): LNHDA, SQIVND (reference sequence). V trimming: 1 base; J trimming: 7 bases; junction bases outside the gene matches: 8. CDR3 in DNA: TGTGCCAGTAGTATAGTGATAGAGACAGGGGCTGGCTACACCTTC. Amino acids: CASSIVIETGAGYTF. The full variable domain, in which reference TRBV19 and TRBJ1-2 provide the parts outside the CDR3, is DGGITQSPKYLFRKEGQNVTLSCEQNLNHDAMYWYRQDPGQGLRLIYYSQIVNDFQKGDIAEGYSVSREKKESFPLTVTSAQKNPTAFYLCASSIVIETGAGYTFGSGTRLTVV.

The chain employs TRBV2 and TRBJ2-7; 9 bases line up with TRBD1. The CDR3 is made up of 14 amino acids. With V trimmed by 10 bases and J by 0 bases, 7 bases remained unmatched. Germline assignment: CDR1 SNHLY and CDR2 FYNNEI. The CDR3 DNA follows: TGTGCCACCCGCGGACAGGGGAGCTCCTACGAGCAGTACTTC. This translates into CATRGQGSSYEQYF.

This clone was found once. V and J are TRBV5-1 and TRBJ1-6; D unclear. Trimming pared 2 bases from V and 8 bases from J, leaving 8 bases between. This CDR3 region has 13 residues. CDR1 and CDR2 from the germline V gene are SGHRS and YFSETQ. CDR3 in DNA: TGCGCCAGCAGCTTTGCCAGAGATTCACCCCTCCACTTT. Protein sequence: CASSFARDSPLHF.

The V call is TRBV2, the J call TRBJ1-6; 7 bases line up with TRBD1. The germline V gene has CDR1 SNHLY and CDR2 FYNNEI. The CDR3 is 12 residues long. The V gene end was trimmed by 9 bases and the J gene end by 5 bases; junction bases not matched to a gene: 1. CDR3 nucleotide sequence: TGTGCCAGGACAGGGAATAATTCACCCCTCCACTTT. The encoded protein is CARTGNNSPLHF. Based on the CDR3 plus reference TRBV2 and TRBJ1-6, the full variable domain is EPEVTQTPSHQVTQMGQEVILRCVPISNHLYFYWYRQILGQKVEFLVSFYNNEISEKSEIFDDQFSVERPDGSNFTLKIRSTKLEDSAMYFCARTGNNSPLHFGNGTRLTVT.

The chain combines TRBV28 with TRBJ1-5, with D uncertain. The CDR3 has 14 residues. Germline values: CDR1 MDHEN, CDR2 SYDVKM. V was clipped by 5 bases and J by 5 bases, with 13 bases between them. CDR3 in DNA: TGTGCCAGCAGTACCAGGAAATACTATCAGCCCCAGCATTTT. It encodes CASSTRKYYQPQHF.

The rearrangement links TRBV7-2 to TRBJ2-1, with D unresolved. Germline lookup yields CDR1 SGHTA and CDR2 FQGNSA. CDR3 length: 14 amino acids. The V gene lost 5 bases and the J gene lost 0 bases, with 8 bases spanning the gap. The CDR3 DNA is TGTGCCAGCAGCGTGGGATTCTCCTACAATGAGCAGTTCTTC. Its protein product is CASSVGFSYNEQFF.

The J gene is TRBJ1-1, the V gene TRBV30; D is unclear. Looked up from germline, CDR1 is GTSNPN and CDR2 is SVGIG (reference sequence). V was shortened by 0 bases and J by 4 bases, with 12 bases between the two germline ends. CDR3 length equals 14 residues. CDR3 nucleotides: TGTGCCTGGAGTGTACGGAGTATAGGCACTGAAGCTTTCTTT. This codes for CAWSVRSIGTEAFF.

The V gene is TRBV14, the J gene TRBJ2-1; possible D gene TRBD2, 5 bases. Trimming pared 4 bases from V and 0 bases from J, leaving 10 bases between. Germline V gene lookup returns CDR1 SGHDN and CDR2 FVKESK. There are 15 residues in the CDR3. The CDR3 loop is CASSLGLLSYNEQFF. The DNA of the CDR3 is TGTGCCAGCAGCCTAGGACTTCTCTCCTACAATGAGCAGTTCTTC. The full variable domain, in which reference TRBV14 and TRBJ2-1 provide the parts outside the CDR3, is EAGVTQFPSHSVIEKGQTVTLRCDPISGHDNLYWYRRVMGKEIKFLLHFVKESKQDESGMPNNRFLAERTGGTYSTLKVQPAELEDSGVYFCASSLGLLSYNEQFFGPGTRLTVL.

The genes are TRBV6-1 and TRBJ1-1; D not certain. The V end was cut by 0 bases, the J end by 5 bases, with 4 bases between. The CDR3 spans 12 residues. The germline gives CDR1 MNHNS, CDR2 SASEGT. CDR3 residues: CASSEAWTEAFF. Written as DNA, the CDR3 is TGTGCCAGCAGTGAAGCCTGGACTGAAGCTTTCTTT.

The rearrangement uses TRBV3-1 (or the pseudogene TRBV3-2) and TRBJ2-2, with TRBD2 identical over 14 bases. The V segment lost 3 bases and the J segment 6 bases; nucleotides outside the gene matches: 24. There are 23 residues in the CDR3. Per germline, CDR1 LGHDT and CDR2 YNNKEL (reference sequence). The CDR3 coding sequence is TGTGCCAGCAGCCAGGGCCCATCTACAGGGCGACTAGCGGGGGGGCAAATCGCCGGGGAGCTGTTTTTT. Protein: CASSQGPSTGRLAGGQIAGELFF.

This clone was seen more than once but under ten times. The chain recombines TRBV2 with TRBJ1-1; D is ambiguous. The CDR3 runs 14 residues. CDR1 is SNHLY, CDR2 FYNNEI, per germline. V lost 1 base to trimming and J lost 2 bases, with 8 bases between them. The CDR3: CASSEGDSNTEAFF. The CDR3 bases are TGTGCCAGCAGTGAAGGGGATTCAAACACTGAAGCTTTCTTT.

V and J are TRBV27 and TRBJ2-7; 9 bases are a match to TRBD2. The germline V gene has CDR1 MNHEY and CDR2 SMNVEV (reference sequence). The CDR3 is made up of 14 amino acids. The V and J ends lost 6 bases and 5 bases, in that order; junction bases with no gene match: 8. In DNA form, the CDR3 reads TGTGCCAGCAGCTCCCTAGCGGGGAGTAACGAGCAGTACTTC. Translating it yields CASSSLAGSNEQYF.

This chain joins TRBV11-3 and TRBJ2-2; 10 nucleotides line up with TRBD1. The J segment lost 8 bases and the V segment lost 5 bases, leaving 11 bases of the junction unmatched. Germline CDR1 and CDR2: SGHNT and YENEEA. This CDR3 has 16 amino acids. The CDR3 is CASSRRGDRGSGELFF. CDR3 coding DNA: TGTGCCAGCAGCCGGAGGGGGGACAGGGGATCAGGGGAGCTGTTTTTT. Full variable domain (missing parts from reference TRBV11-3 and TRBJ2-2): EAGVVQSPRYKIIEKKQPVAFWCNPISGHNTLYWYLQNLGQGPELLIRYENEEAVDDSQLPKDRFSAERLKGVDSTLKIQPAELGDSAVYLCASSRRGDRGSGELFFGEGSRLTVL.

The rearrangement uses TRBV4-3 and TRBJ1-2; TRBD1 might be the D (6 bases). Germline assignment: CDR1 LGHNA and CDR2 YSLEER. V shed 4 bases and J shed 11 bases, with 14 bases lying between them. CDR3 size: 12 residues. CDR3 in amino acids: CASSLGGGRYTF. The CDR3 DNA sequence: TGCGCCAGCAGCCTCGGGGGCGGGCGGTACACCTTC.

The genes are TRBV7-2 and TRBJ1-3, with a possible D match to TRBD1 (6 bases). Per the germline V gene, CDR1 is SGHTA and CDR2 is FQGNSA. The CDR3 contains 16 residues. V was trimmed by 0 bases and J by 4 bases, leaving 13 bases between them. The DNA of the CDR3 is TGTGCCAGCAGCTTAGCCCACGGGGGGGCAGGAAACACCATATATTTT. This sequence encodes CASSLAHGGAGNTIYF.

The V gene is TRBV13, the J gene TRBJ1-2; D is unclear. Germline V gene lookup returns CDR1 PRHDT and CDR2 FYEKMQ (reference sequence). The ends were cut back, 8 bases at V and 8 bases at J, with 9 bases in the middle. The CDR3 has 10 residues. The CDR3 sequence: CASPFLGYTF. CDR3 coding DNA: TGTGCCAGCCCTTTCCTAGGCTACACCTTC.

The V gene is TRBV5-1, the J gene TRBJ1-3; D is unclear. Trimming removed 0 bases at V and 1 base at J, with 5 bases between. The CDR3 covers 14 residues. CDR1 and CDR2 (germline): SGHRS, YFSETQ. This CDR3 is CASSLEASGNTIYF. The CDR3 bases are TGCGCCAGCAGCTTGGAGGCATCTGGAAACACCATATATTTT.

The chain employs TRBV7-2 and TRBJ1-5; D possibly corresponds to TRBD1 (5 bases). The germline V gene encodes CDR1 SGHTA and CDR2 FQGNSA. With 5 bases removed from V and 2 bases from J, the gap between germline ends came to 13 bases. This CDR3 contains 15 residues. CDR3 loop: CASSPGGAGNQPQHF. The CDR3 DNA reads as TGTGCCAGCAGCCCGGGAGGGGCAGGCAATCAGCCCCAGCATTTT.

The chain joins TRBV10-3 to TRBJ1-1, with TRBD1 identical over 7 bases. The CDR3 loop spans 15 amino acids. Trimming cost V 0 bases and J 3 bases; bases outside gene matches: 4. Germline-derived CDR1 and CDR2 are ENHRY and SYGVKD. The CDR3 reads CAISESKGQYTEAFF. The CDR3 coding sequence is TGTGCCATCAGTGAGTCGAAGGGACAGTACACTGAAGCTTTCTTT.

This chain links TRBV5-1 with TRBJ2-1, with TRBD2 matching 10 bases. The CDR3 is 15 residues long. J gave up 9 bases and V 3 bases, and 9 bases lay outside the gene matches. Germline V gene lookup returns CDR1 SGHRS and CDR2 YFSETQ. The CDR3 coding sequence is TGCGCCAGCAGCTCTGGCACTAGCGGGGTTAGTGAGCAGTTCTTC. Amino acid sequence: CASSSGTSGVSEQFF.

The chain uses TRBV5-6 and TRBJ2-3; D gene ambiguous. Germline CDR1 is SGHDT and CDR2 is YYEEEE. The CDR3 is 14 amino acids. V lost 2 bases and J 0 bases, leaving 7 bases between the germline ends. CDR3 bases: TGTGCCAGCAGCTTTGTTCAGAGCACAGATACGCAGTATTTT. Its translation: CASSFVQSTDTQYF.

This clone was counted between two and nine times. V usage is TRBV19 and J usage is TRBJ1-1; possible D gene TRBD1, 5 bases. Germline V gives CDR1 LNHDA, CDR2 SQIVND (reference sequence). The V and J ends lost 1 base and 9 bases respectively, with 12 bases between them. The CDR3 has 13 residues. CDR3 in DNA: TGTGCCAGTAGTATAGCTGGGGGAGGGAAAGCTTTCTTT. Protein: CASSIAGGGKAFF.

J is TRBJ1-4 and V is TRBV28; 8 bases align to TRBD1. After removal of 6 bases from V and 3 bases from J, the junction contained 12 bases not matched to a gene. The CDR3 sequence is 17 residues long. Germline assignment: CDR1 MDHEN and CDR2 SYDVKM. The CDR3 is CASSSRLGTGPNEKLFF. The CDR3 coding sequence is TGTGCCAGCAGCTCTAGGTTGGGGACAGGACCTAATGAAAAACTGTTTTTT. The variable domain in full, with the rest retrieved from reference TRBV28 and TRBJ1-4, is DVKVTQSSRYLVKRTGEKVFLECVQDMDHENMFWYRQDPGLGLRLIYFSYDVKMKEKGDIPEGYSVSREKKERFSLILESASTNQTSMYLCASSSRLGTGPNEKLFFGSGTQLSVL.

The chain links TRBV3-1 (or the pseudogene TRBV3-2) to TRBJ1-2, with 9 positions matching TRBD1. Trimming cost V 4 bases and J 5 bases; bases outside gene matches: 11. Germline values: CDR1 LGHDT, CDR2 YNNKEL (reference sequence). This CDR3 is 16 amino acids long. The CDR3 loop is CASSPYYRGQGYGYTF. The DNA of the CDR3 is TGTGCCAGCAGCCCTTACTACAGGGGGCAGGGGTATGGCTACACCTTC.

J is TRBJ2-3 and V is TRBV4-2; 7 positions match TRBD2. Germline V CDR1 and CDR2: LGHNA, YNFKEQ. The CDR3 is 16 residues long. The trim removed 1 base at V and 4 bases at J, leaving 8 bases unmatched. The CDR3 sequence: CASSQALRGSADTQYF. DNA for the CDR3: TGTGCCAGCAGCCAAGCGTTGCGGGGGAGCGCAGATACGCAGTATTTT.

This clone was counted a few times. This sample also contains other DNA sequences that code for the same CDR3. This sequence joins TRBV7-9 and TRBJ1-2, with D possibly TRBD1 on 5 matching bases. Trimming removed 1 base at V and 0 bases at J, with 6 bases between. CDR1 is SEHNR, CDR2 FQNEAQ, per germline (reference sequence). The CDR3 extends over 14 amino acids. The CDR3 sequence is CASSLGQTNYGYTF. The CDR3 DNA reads TGTGCCAGCAGCTTAGGACAGACTAACTATGGCTACACCTTC.